This T cell receptor (beta chain) was sequenced during a study of shared clonotypes between healthy human individuals. Study results and caveats: Naive subsets usually exceeded memory subsets in estimated richness.

Comment on this clone: Its specificity is unknown.

Cells designated naive CD8 were CD45RO-negative and were positively selected for CCR7, with terminally differentiated effector memory CD45RA+ cells excluded. Over several immunoSEQ plates, each subset's genomic DNA was distributed in even portions. Sequenced by immunoSEQ multiplex PCR; TCRdb stores in-frame clones only, minus some. The sample includes 1.5 million to 2.5 million clones, about 94% of them seen just once. The CDR3 totals 11 residues. Germline values: CDR1 LGHNT, CDR2 FRNRAP. Trimming pared 6 bases from V and 6 bases from J, leaving 7 bases between. This chain joins TRBV12-5 and TRBJ2-3; D may be TRBD1 (6 bases). The source material was naive CD8+ T cells sorted from blood. The clonotype originates from a man between 18 and 29 years old in good health. The CDR3, as DNA: TGTGCTAGTGGCCAGGGGGATACGCAGTATTTT. This sequence encodes CASGQGDTQYF.